Sequencing of this TCR beta chain was carried out in a study of CD4 T cells in relation to SARS-CoV-2 and coronaviruses. The data were produced by immunoSEQ multiplex PCR, yet TCRdb's version contains in-frame clones alone and is incomplete. The sample carries around 70,000 clones, around 87% recorded once. This clone came up once. Germline CDR1 is SGHRS and CDR2 is YFSETQ. The CDR3 consists of 15 residues. V was clipped by 0 bases and J by 8 bases, with 17 bases between them. CD4+ T cells from unexposed donors were obtained before the COVID-19 pandemic (2011-2018). The sequencing sample was made of memory CD4+ T cells from PBMCs. The rearrangement uses TRBV5-1 and TRBJ1-2; a possible D gene is TRBD1 (6 bases). The source of this sequence is a human donor in good health. The CDR3 nucleotides are TGCGCCAGCAGCTTGGCCACGGGGGGGCAAGAGGGCTACACCTTC. Translation: CASSLATGGQEGYTF.